This TCR delta chain appears in the sequencing data of a study of Vδ1+ human thymocytes. The CDR3 runs 19 residues. Germline trimming cut 0 bases from V and 6 bases from J; bases unmatched to any gene: 17. Germline CDR1 is TSWWSYY and CDR2 is QGS. RNA was extracted from the cells and then reverse transcribed. Pooled V-gene forward primers with one constant-region reverse primer generated the CDR3 amplicons by multiplex PCR. TCRdb redid clone calling on the multiplex PCR reads using CATT. The table has roughly 55,000 delta-chain clones, 15% to 20% seen once. Remarks on this clone: Its antigen is undetermined.

Regarding the study as a whole: Thymic TRG and TRD repertoires appeared highly polyclonal, with Gaussian CDR3 length distributions.

The clonotype comes from a boy in the first two years of life who had congenital heart surgery. The chain carries TRDV1 and TRDJ1, with TRDD3 matching over 9 bases. The sequenced material came from Vdelta1+ gamma-delta thymocytes from the thymus. This sample's subset: FACS-sorted CD3+ TCRalphabeta- TCRVdelta1+ TCRVdelta2- thymocytes. CDR3 DNA: TGTGCTCTTGGGGAACTGCTGGTTCCTACCGTACTGGGGGACCATAAACTCATCTTT. It is translated as CALGELLVPTVLGDHKLIF.